This T cell receptor beta chain appears in the sequencing data of a study of shared clonotypes between healthy human individuals. Profiling relied on immunoSEQ multiplex PCR, and the TCRdb table lists in-frame clones only, not all of them. In the table there are some 500,000 clones, more than 70% of which are singletons. Per the germline V gene, CDR1 is MNHNS and CDR2 is SASEGT. The germline V and J ends were trimmed by 4 bases and 6 bases, with 16 bases remaining between them. The CDR3 consists of 15 residues. V usage is TRBV6-1 and J usage is TRBJ1-5; no clear D gene. The specimen was PBMCs. The sequence was collected from a woman aged 35 to 49 in good health. Some clones in this sample may be carry-over from other donors' samples. CDR3 region: CASSGSRRAGQPQHF. In nucleotides, the CDR3 is TGTGCCAGCAGTGGAAGCCGGAGGGCGGGTCAGCCCCAGCATTTT.